The present T cell receptor beta chain was sequenced within a study of T cell responses to AZD1222 COVID-19 vaccine (dated by TCRdb to 2020 to 2023). Context from the whole study: A total of 233 trial participants underwent TCR sequencing, of whom about 200 had received two doses of AZD1222 and roughly 26 had received two doses of the MenACWY control vaccine. Trial participants were enrolled by age into subgroups of 18-55, 56-69 and 70-plus years, and around 150, 28 and 57 TCR-sequenced participants, respectively, were included in these subgroups. Study-wide findings and limitations: Participants were mostly white British and included more females than males, and it was suggested by the authors that clonal diversity may have been underestimated. CD4 TCRs associated with the vaccine covered the entire spike protein, and the dominant responses were in regions 160-218 and 743-854. Only six or seven AZD1222 recipients were SARS-CoV-2 seropositive at baseline, limiting conclusions about previously exposed vaccinees. A significant rise in spike-specific TCR breadth and depth was observed after two AZD1222 doses relative to day 0 and relative to MenACWY recipients. Nearly half of unique spike-specific TCRs reportedly recognized epitopes outside regions mutated in the B.1.351 and B.1.1.7 variants. In the small 56-69-year group, the increase in depth fell short of significance, most likely because of low power. Because no samples from the day 14 peak response were available, repertoires could be characterized only after the peak T cell response.

Explained via the paper, the time point label denotes: about 28 days (+/-7) after the second vaccine dose. AZD1222 recipients with second doses at about 4 weeks or about 12 weeks were pooled, because spike-specific TCR depth and breadth did not differ between schedules. The vaccinee samples were drawn from two UK trials, COV001 and COV002, one of which was a single-blind randomized controlled phase 2/3 trial testing AZD1222 (ChAdOx1 nCoV-19) in healthy adults. Trial participant PBMC samples were collected at day 0 and day 28 after the second dose for TCRbeta chain sequencing. Of note for this clone: There is no known antigen for this receptor. No per-base quality is available; no much larger clone lies one base away.

V is cut by 7 bases and J by 0 bases, and the space between the germline ends is 12 bases. The CDR3 goes from the cysteine to the phenylalanine over 14 residues. This entry keeps only the CDR3 DNA: 42 bases, framed from base 1. In the germline V gene (reference sequence), CDR1 corresponds to LNHDA and CDR2 to SQIVND. The CDR3 regions of human TCRbeta chains were subjected to immunosequencing. Per the original workflow: TCRs in the repertoires were matched against a reference library of SARS-CoV-2-specific TCRs that had been generated with the MIRA antigen-specificity platform. Breadth meant the fraction of unique TCRs that were SARS-CoV-2-associated, whereas depth meant the fraction of total T cells that were SARS-CoV-2-associated. Using the MIRA data, each spike-specific TCR was mapped to the spike region that the TCR reacts to and placed in a CD4 or CD8 class. Log10-transformed breadth and depth values were compared by one-way ANOVA with Sidak's multiple comparisons tests. TCRdb took this table from immuneACCESS and kept in-frame rearrangements with V and J called. Such tables lack part of the clones; where checked against another copy, unresolved V genes explain under half of the gap, and the rest is unexplained. V and J calls and clone size are as listed in that table; D and trimming were resolved from the DNA. The table for this sample lists over 130,000 clones; 85% to 95% of them were counted only once. The ten largest account for roughly 3.6% of the sample.

The receptor was derived from an adult who received the AZD1222 COVID-19 vaccine. The sample was peripheral blood, taken 28 days after the second AZD1222 dose. The V and J genes are TRBV19 and TRBJ1-1; no D gene can be assigned with confidence. The sequenced DNA is TGTGCCAGTACAAGGTTGTCCATGAACACTGAAGCTTTCTTT. Protein translation: CASTRLSMNTEAFF.